The present T cell receptor beta chain was sequenced within a study of regulatory T cells in long-lasting Graves disease. The wider study: Prior antithyroid drug treatment in newly diagnosed Graves' patients lasted under 3 months.

Investigators prepared the TCR beta libraries by applying iRepertoire HTBI primers and Arm-PCR of CDR3 regions. TCRdb independently ran MiXCR on the multiplex PCR reads; one entry per CDR3 protein. The data hold a few hundred thousand distinct CDR3 sequences, with roughly 13% observed a single time. Sample time point: newly diagnosed GD, antithyroid drugs for less than 3 months. The TCR library used RNA extracted from PBMCs. These data were also filed under a second study, of T cells in Graves' hyperthyroidism and ophthalmopathy. This second study says: First-round RT-PCR targeting the TCR CDR3 was performed with the HTBI primer set.

The receptor was isolated from a man aged 25-40 years with Graves disease. The material was peripheral blood mononuclear cells (PBMCs), obtained at new diagnosis, from a patient treated with antithyroid drugs.

CDR3 coding DNA: TGTGCCAGCTCACCACCGGTGGCAGGTTTGGAGGAGCAGTACTTC. It codes for CASSPPVAGLEEQYF. V usage is TRBV18 and J usage is TRBJ2-7; no reliable D call. Trimming took off 0 bases at V and 7 bases at J, with 16 bases between the two ends. Germline values: CDR1 KGHSH, CDR2 LQKENI. This CDR3 has 15 residues. Looking up the rest from reference TRBV18 and TRBJ2-7 gives the full variable domain: NAGVMQNPRHLVRRRGQEARLRCSPMKGHSHVYWYRQLPEEGLKFMVYLQKENIIDESGMPKERFSAEFPKEGPSILRIQQVVRGDSAAYFCASSPPVAGLEEQYFGPGTRLTVT.